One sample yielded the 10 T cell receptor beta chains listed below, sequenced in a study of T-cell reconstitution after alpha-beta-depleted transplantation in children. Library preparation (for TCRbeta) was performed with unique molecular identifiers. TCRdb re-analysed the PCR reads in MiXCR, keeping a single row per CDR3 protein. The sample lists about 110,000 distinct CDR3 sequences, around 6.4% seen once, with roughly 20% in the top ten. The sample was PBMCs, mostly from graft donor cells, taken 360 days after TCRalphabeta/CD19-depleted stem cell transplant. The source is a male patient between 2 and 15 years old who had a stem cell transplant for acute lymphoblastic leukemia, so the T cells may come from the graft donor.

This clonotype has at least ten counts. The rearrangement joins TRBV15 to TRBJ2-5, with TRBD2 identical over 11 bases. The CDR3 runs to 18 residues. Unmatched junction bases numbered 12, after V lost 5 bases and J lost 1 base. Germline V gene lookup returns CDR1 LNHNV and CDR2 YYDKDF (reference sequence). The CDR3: CATSSTTGLAVFQETQYF. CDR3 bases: TGTGCCACCAGCTCTACGACGGGACTAGCGGTTTTCCAAGAGACCCAGTACTTC.

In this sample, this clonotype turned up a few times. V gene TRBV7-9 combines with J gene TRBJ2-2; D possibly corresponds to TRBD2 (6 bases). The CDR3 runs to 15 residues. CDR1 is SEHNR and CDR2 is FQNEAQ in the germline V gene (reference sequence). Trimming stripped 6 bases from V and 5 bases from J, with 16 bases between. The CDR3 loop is CASRNGGSGTGELFF. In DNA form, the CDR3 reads TGTGCCAGCAGGAATGGGGGGTCAGGGACCGGGGAGCTGTTTTTT.

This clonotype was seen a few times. CDR3 residues: CSARERDRVLFYEQYF. The DNA of the CDR3 is TGCAGTGCTAGAGAAAGGGACAGAGTCCTATTCTACGAGCAGTACTTC. The chain joins TRBV20-1 to TRBJ2-7; TRBD1 agrees at 7 bases. The germline gives CDR1 DFQATT, CDR2 SNEGSKA (reference sequence). The CDR3 extends over 16 amino acids. With 0 bases clipped from V and 3 bases from J, the junction kept 11 bases outside the gene matches.

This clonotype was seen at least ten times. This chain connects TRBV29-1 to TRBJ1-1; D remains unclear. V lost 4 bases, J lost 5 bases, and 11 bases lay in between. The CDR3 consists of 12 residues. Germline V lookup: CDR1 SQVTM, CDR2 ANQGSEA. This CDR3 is CSVVGGGTEAFF. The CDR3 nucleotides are TGCAGCGTTGTCGGCGGAGGGACTGAAGCTTTCTTT.

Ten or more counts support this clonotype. CDR3 DNA: TGCAGTGCTAGACGGGAGTCTTCCTACAATGAGCAGTTCTTC. This sequence encodes CSARRESSYNEQFF. The V gene is TRBV20-1, the J gene TRBJ2-1, with D tentatively TRBD2 (6 bases). Trimming removed 2 bases at V and 1 base at J, with 9 bases between. Germline V CDR1 and CDR2: DFQATT, SNEGSKA (reference sequence). This CDR3 comprises 14 residues.

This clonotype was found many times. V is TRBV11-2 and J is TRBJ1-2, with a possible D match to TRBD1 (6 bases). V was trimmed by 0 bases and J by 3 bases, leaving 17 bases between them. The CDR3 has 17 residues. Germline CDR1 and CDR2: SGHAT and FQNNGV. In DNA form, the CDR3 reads TGTGCCAGCAGCTTAGATCATAGGGGGGGACGACACTATGGCTACACCTTC. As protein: CASSLDHRGGRHYGYTF.

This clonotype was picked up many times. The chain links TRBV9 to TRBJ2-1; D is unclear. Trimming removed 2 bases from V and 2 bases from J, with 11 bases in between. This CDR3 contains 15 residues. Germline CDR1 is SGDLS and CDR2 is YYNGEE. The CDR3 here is CASSVWADTYNEQFF. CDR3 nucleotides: TGTGCCAGCAGCGTTTGGGCGGATACCTACAATGAGCAGTTCTTC. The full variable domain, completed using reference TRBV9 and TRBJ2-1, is DSGVTQTPKHLITATGQRVTLRCSPRSGDLSVYWYQQSLDQGLQFLIQYYNGEERAKGNILERFSAQQFPDLHSELNLSSLELGDSALYFCASSVWADTYNEQFFGPGTRLTVL.

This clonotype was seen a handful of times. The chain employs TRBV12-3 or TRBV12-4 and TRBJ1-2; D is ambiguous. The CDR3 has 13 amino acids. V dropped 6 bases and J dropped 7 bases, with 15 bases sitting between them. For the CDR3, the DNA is TGTGCCAGCAGCCCCCCTCACCGGGTTGGCTACACCTTC. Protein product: CASSPPHRVGYTF.

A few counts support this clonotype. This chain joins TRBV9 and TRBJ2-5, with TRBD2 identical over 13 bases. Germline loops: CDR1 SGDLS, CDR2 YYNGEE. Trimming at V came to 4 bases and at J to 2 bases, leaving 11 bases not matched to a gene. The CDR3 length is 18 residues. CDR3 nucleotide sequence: TGTGCCAGCAGCCCCTCACTCGGACTAGCGGGAGAACAAGAGACCCAGTACTTC. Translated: CASSPSLGLAGEQETQYF.

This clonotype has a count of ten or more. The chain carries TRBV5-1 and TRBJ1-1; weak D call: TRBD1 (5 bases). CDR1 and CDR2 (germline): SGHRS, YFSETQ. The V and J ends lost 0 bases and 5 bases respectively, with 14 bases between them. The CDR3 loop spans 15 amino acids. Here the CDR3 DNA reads TGCGCCAGCAGCTTGGAGGGTCCAGGGCAGACTGAAGCTTTCTTT. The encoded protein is CASSLEGPGQTEAFF. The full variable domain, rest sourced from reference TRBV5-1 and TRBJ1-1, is KAGVTQTPRYLIKTRGQQVTLSCSPISGHRSVSWYQQTPGQGLQFLFEYFSETQRNKGNFPGRFSGRQFSNSRSEMNVSTLELGDSALYLCASSLEGPGQTEAFFGQGTRLTVV.